Listed below are T cell receptor beta chains from one sample, sequenced in a study of blood T cells in healthy people across ages. TCRdb re-derived calls from the 5' RACE reads in MiXCR, one entry per CDR3 protein. The top ten hold 15% to 17% of the sample, which has around 670,000 distinct CDR3 sequences, about 30% seen once. The specimen was blood. The receptors come from a woman aged 80 or over in good health. Both conserved end residues are part of each CDR3. Fields, in order: V gene, D gene, clone size, J gene, CDR3 protein, CDR3 DNA. A D gene is named only where the DNA matches it firmly. The size of a clone is reported for some rows only, either as once, few or many, or as a class for expanded clones.

>TRBV6-5|TRBD2|many|TRBJ2-3
CASRASGSDTQYF
TGTGCCAGCAGGGCTAGCGGTTCAGATACGCAGTATTTT
>TRBV20-1|.|many|TRBJ2-7
CSARGVQGAYEQYF
TGCAGTGCTAGAGGGGTACAGGGCGCCTACGAGCAGTACTTC
>TRBV9|.|.|TRBJ1-2
CASSGDGGIYYGYTF
TGTGCCAGCAGCGGGGACGGAGGTATATACTATGGCTACACCTTC
>TRBV7-3|.|many|TRBJ2-5
CASSQSGGLETQYF
TGTGCCAGCAGCCAAAGCGGAGGGTTGGAGACCCAGTACTTC
>TRBV10-3|TRBD2|many|TRBJ2-1
CAISSGLAGGRDEQFF
TGTGCCATCAGTTCGGGGCTAGCGGGGGGACGGGATGAGCAGTTCTTC
>TRBV18|TRBD1|.|TRBJ1-4
CASSLDRVANEKLFF
TGTGCCAGCTCACTGGACAGGGTTGCTAATGAAAAACTGTTTTTT
>TRBV7-6|.|.|TRBJ2-7
CASSRGSLDTYEQYF
TGTGCCAGCAGCCGAGGGTCACTAGACACTTACGAGCAGTACTTC
>TRBV10-3|TRBD1|many|TRBJ1-2
CAIREGDSALYGYTF
TGTGCCATCAGGGAGGGGGACAGTGCCCTATATGGCTACACCTTC
>TRBV11-2|TRBD1|.|TRBJ2-3
CASSTGQGNTDTQYF
TGTGCCAGCAGCACAGGACAGGGGAACACAGATACGCAGTATTTT
>TRBV6-2/TRBV6-3|TRBD2|.|TRBJ2-3
CASSYLQRGRGTDTQYF
TGTGCCAGCAGTTACCTTCAGCGGGGGAGGGGCACAGATACGCAGTATTTT
>TRBV7-2|TRBD2|many|TRBJ2-3
CASRESSGGYFTDTQYF
TGTGCCAGCAGGGAGAGTAGCGGGGGGTACTTCACAGATACGCAGTATTTT
>TRBV4-2|.|.|TRBJ1-3
CASSPGSDAHSGNTIYF
TGTGCCAGCAGCCCCGGATCGGACGCCCACTCTGGAAACACCATATATTTT
>TRBV5-1|TRBD2|many|TRBJ2-7
CASSWATSGNEQYF
TGCGCCAGCAGCTGGGCGACTAGCGGGAACGAGCAGTACTTC
>TRBV9|.|.|TRBJ1-2
CASSVYLQPGGYGYTF
TGTGCCAGCAGCGTATATCTCCAACCAGGTGGCTATGGCTACACCTTC
>TRBV20-1|TRBD1|many|TRBJ1-5
CSASGQGGNQPQHF
TGCAGTGCTTCCGGACAGGGCGGAAATCAGCCCCAGCATTTT
>TRBV2|.|few|TRBJ2-2
CASKVTVNTGELFF
TGTGCCAGCAAAGTGACAGTGAACACCGGGGAGCTGTTTTTT
>TRBV11-3|.|few|TRBJ2-3
CASSSRWDTQYF
TGTGCCAGCAGCTCCCGGTGGGATACGCAGTATTTT
>TRBV20-1|.|.|TRBJ1-2
CSAEGGEVALGGPYGYTF
TGCAGTGCTGAGGGGGGCGAAGTGGCACTAGGAGGTCCCTATGGCTACACCTTC
>TRBV7-2|TRBD2|few|TRBJ2-5
CASSLAGGGVQYF
TGTGCCAGCAGCTTAGCGGGCGGGGGGGTTCAGTACTTC
>TRBV6-2/TRBV6-3|.|few|TRBJ2-2
CASHRGTNTGELFF
TGTGCCAGTCACCGGGGAACGAACACCGGGGAGCTGTTTTTT
>TRBV20-1|.|.|TRBJ2-7
CSAGEGFGEQYF
TGCAGCGCAGGGGAGGGCTTTGGCGAGCAGTACTTC
>TRBV12-3/TRBV12-4|.|many|TRBJ1-6
CASTPRGGSYNSPLHF
TGTGCCAGCACTCCCCGTGGGGGCTCCTATAATTCACCCCTCCACTTT
>TRBV20-1|TRBD1|many|TRBJ1-2
CSATGQGANYGYTF
TGCAGTGCAACGGGACAGGGAGCTAACTATGGCTACACCTTC
>TRBV6-6|.|many|TRBJ1-6
CASSSQGVSPLHF
TGTGCCAGCAGTTCGCAAGGCGTTTCACCCCTCCACTTT
>TRBV20-1|TRBD2|.|TRBJ2-1
CSASGGGSGSYNEQFF
TGCAGTGCTAGCGGGGGGGGGTCAGGGTCCTACAATGAGCAGTTCTTC
>TRBV6-2/TRBV6-3|.|.|TRBJ1-1
CASSYGPRLNTEAFF
TGTGCCAGCAGTTACGGTCCACGGTTGAACACTGAAGCTTTCTTT
>TRBV29-1|TRBD1|many|TRBJ1-2
CSVGGQVYGYTF
TGCAGCGTGGGGGGACAGGTCTATGGCTACACCTTC
>TRBV5-3|.|.|TRBJ2-3
CARSLIWAEITDTQYF
TGCGCCAGAAGCCTCATCTGGGCAGAAATTACAGATACGCAGTATTTT
>TRBV7-9|.|many|TRBJ1-6
CASSPQGGGSPLHF
TGTGCCAGCAGCCCACAGGGCGGAGGGTCACCCCTCCACTTT